This TCR beta chain was profiled in a study of blood T cell repertoires in COVID-19. Looking at the study overall: The analysed material was cDNA or gDNA that came from T cells, B-cell-depleted T cells, or PBMCs.

Across about two dozen US areas, participants ranged in age from roughly 18 to 95 years. Participant-reported clinical history was the basis for cohort assignment. The study counted Cohort 3 donors as recovered given two negative PCRs, clearance, or symptom resolution. The table came from immunoSEQ multiplex PCR; TCRdb's copy has only in-frame clones and leaves some out. This sample has approximately 230,000 clones; 80% to 90% occur once, and the top ten carry 4.1%. Sequenced material: PBMCs or T cells enriched from blood (not recorded which). The sequence was collected from a woman in her 30s who had recovered from COVID-19.

The CDR3 loop is CASSYSGSSGELFF. The CDR3 DNA reads as TGTGCCAGCAGCTATAGCGGGAGTTCCGGGGAGCTGTTTTTT. The J gene is TRBJ2-2, the V gene TRBV7-6; the match to TRBD2 covers 9 bases. Trimming at V came to 4 bases and at J to 6 bases, leaving 3 bases not matched to a gene. Germline V gives CDR1 SGHVS, CDR2 FNYEAQ. This CDR3 has 14 amino acids.